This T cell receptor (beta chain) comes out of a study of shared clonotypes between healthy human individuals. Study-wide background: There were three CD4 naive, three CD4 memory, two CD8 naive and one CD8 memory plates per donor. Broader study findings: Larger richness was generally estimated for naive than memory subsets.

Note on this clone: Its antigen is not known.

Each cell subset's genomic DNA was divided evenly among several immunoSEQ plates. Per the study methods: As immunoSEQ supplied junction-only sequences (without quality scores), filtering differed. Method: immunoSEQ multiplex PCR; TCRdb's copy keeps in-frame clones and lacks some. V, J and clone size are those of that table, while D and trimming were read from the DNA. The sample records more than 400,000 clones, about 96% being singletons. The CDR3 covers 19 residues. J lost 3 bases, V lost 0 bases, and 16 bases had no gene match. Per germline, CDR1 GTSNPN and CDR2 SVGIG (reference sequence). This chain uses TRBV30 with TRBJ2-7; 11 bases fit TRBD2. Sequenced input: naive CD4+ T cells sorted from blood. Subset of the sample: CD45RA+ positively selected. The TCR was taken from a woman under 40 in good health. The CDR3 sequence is CAWSVRSLGGLADLYEQYF. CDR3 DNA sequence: TGTGCCTGGAGTGTAAGGAGTCTCGGGGGACTAGCGGACCTCTACGAGCAGTACTTC.